This T cell receptor beta chain was retrieved from a study of PD-1 blockade in mismatch repair-deficient tumors. Study-wide results and caveats: After pembrolizumab, tumor-resident clones rose rapidly, then generally contracted before radiologic responses.

Mismatch repair deficiency was confirmed in all patients, by PCR or immunohistochemistry. Three pembrolizumab responders had their TCRs sequenced. The table came from immunoSEQ multiplex PCR; TCRdb's copy has only in-frame clones and leaves some out. This sample carries roughly 48,000 clones, roughly 82% of them seen once, and the ten largest clones take approximately 3.5%. Worth noting for this clone: Its target is not known.

The CDR3 spans 16 residues. Germline V lookup: CDR1 WSHSY, CDR2 SAAADI. The trim removed 4 bases at V and 3 bases at J, leaving 9 bases unmatched. The rearrangement links TRBV10-2 to TRBJ2-7; TRBD2 aligns across 10 bases. The receptor's source is an adult with mismatch repair-deficient cancer. The input for sequencing was PBMCs, taken before pembrolizumab treatment. CDR3 nucleotides: TGCGCCAGCAGTGGGACATCTAGCGGGAGAGGCTACGAGCAGTACTTC. Translated, it gives CASSGTSSGRGYEQYF.